This TCR beta chain was found in a study of T cells after yellow fever vaccination. Looking at the study overall: Each low-cell-number fraction was prepared by means of SMART-Seq v4 Ultra Low Input.

Concerning this clonotype itself: Its target is not known.

This CDR3 region has 16 residues. The germline gives CDR1 SEHNR, CDR2 FQNEAQ (reference sequence). V gave up 5 bases and J gave up 0 bases, with 14 bases separating them. Study-level points and caveats: The secondary response showed a weaker magnitude and a faster peak, day 5 versus 15. Of the clonotypes, a small share occurred in both CD4 and CD8 compartments.

TCRdb re-called the 5' RACE reads with MiXCR, one entry per CDR3 protein. The top ten hold around 24% of the sample, which has a few hundred thousand distinct CDR3 sequences, over 3.5% seen once. This material consisted of PBMCs, taken 5 days after the yellow fever booster vaccination. The V gene is TRBV7-9, the J gene TRBJ2-1; D call uncertain. The source of this sequence is a man aged 18 to 30 who received the YFV17D yellow fever vaccine. CDR3 bases: TGTGCCAGCAGCCCCTTGGTCAGTAGCTCCTACAATGAGCAGTTCTTC. It encodes CASSPLVSSSYNEQFF.